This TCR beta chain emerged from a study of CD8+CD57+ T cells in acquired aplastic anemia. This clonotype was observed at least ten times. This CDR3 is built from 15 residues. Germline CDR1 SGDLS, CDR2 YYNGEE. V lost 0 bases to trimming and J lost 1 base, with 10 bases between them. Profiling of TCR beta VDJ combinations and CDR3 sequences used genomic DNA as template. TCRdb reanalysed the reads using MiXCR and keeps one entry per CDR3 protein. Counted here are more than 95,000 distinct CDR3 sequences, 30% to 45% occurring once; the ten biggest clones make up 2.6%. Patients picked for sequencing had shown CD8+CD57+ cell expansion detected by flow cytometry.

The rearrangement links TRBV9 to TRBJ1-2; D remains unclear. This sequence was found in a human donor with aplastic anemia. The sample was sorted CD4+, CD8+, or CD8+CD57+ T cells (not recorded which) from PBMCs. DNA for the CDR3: TGTGCCAGCAGCGTAGTATCAGCAATTAACTATGGCTACACCTTC. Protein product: CASSVVSAINYGYTF.